The rows below give T cell receptor beta chains drawn from one sample of a study of T cell responses to AZD1222 COVID-19 vaccine. The protocol was immunoSEQ multiplex PCR, while the TCRdb copy is restricted to in-frame clones and leaves out a portion. The table has about 150,000 clones, roughly 90% seen once. Sample: peripheral blood, taken 28 days after the second AZD1222 dose. The receptors shown here come from an adult who received the AZD1222 COVID-19 vaccine. The CDR3 runs from the conserved cysteine through the conserved F or W. D genes are given only for firm matches. Not all rows give a size; the values are once, few, many and, for expanded clones, a class.

j_gene,abundance,d_gene,v_gene,CDR3nt,CDR3aa
TRBJ2-1,NA,TRBD1,TRBV12-3/TRBV12-4,TGTGCCAGCAGTTTGGACAGGGGCGATGAGCAGTTCTTC,CASSLDRGDEQFF
TRBJ1-1,NA,TRBD1,TRBV5-6,TGTGCCAGCAGAAGGACAGGGGGCTCCCCCGAAGCTTTCTTT,CASRRTGGSPEAFF
TRBJ2-1,NA,NA,TRBV18,TGTGCCAGCTCCCCCGAGGAGGGGAGCAATGAGCAGTTCTTC,CASSPEEGSNEQFF
TRBJ2-7,once,TRBD2,TRBV9,TGTGCCAGCAGCGCCCCCCTGGCGGGAGGGCCCTACGAGCAGTACTTC,CASSAPLAGGPYEQYF
TRBJ1-1,NA,TRBD1,TRBV6-5,TGTGCCACCTCTCCGGGACAGAGGAACACTGAAGCTTTCTTT,CATSPGQRNTEAFF
TRBJ1-2,NA,NA,TRBV29-1,TGCAGCGTTGAAGATCGGGCGACTAACTATGGCTACACCTTC,CSVEDRATNYGYTF
TRBJ2-1,once,TRBD2,TRBV27,TGTGCCAGCAAACGATTAGCGGGAGGCCAATACAATGAGCAGTTCTTC,CASKRLAGGQYNEQFF
TRBJ2-1,NA,TRBD2,TRBV27,TGTGCCAGCAGTTTATACGGGGGGACTAGCGCCAACAATGAGCAGTTCTTC,CASSLYGGTSANNEQFF
TRBJ2-7,NA,TRBD1,TRBV28,TGTGCCAGCAGTCGGGACAGCTCCTACGAGCAGTACTTC,CASSRDSSYEQYF
TRBJ1-1,NA,NA,TRBV7-3,TGTGCCAGCAGCCCAAATGCCATTCTTATGAACACTGAAGCTTTCTTT,CASSPNAILMNTEAFF
TRBJ1-2,once,NA,TRBV5-6,TGTGCCAGCAGCTTGCGAGCGGCTAACTATGGCTACACCTTC,CASSLRAANYGYTF
TRBJ2-3,once,TRBD2,TRBV29-1,TGCAGCGTTGAGGGGGTGGGAGGGGCCCCAGATACGCAGTATTTT,CSVEGVGGAPDTQYF
TRBJ1-5,once,NA,TRBV18,TGTGCCAGCTCACCCGGGACACGAACTTTCAATCAGCCCCAGCATTTT,CASSPGTRTFNQPQHF
TRBJ1-1,NA,NA,TRBV20-1,TGCAGTGCTAGTGGGTCAGGTGAACACACTGAAGCTTTCTTT,CSASGSGEHTEAFF
TRBJ2-5,NA,TRBD1,TRBV2,TGTGCCAGCAGAGGACAGGGAAGGGAGACCCAGTACTTC,CASRGQGRETQYF
TRBJ1-1,NA,NA,TRBV18,TGTGCCAGCTCACCCCGTCTTGACACTGAAGCTTTCTTT,CASSPRLDTEAFF
TRBJ1-1,once,NA,TRBV30,TGTGCCTGGGGTGGGGGAGGGACTGAAGCTTTCTTT,CAWGGGGTEAFF
TRBJ2-7,NA,TRBD2,TRBV15,TGTGCCACCAGCAGAGGAGGGACTAGCGGTTCCTACGAGCAGTACTTC,CATSRGGTSGSYEQYF
TRBJ2-3,NA,NA,TRBV28,TGTGCCAGCAGTTTATTGGCCGGAAGCACAGATACGCAGTATTTT,CASSLLAGSTDTQYF
TRBJ1-3,NA,TRBD1,TRBV4-3,TGCGCCAGCAGCCAATCGAGCAGGGGGCCAGAGGTCCTGAACTCTGGAAACACCATATATTTT,CASSQSSRGPEVLNSGNTIYF
TRBJ1-1,NA,NA,TRBV4-3,TGCGCCAGCAGCCAAGCCTGGGGAGGCACTGAAGCTTTCTTT,CASSQAWGGTEAFF
TRBJ2-1,NA,TRBD1,TRBV11-2,TGTGCCAGCAGCTACACAGGGGGCTATGAGCAGTTCTTC,CASSYTGGYEQFF
TRBJ2-1,NA,NA,TRBV15,TGTGCCACCAGCAGAGCTGCCCCGGAGGAGCAGTTCTTC,CATSRAAPEEQFF
TRBJ2-1,NA,TRBD2,TRBV7-8,TGTGCCAGCAGACTAGCGGGGCCATACAATGAGCAGTTCTTC,CASRLAGPYNEQFF
TRBJ1-1,NA,NA,TRBV2,TGTGCCAGCAGACCGACTGGAAACACTGAAGCTTTCTTT,CASRPTGNTEAFF
TRBJ2-3,NA,TRBD1,TRBV27,TGTGCCAGCAGTTTATTGGACAGGATCGGAGATACGCAGTATTTT,CASSLLDRIGDTQYF
TRBJ2-1,NA,TRBD2,TRBV7-2,TGTGCCAGCAGCTTAGGGGGGACTAGCGGAAATTACAATGAGCAGTTCTTC,CASSLGGTSGNYNEQFF
TRBJ2-3,NA,NA,TRBV2,TGTGCCAGCAATGCCGGACTATTCACAGATACGCAGTATTTT,CASNAGLFTDTQYF
TRBJ1-1,NA,NA,TRBV6-5,TGTGCCAGCAGTTACTCGGGGGGTCGGACTGAAGCTTTCTTT,CASSYSGGRTEAFF
TRBJ2-7,NA,NA,TRBV2,TGTGCCAGCAGTTCTTCTCCCTACGAGCAGTACTTC,CASSSSPYEQYF
TRBJ1-1,NA,NA,TRBV6-1,TGTGCCAGCAGTGAAGGGAGAGGGCGAGCCGAAGCTTTCTTT,CASSEGRGRAEAFF
TRBJ2-6,NA,TRBD1,TRBV19,TGTGCCAGTAGATATGACAGGGCTAACGCTGGGGCCAACGTCCTGACTTTC,CASRYDRANAGANVLTF
TRBJ1-2,NA,TRBD1,TRBV27,TGTGCCAGCACCCCTTCCGGGACAGGGACCGTCTATGGCTACACCTTC,CASTPSGTGTVYGYTF
TRBJ1-2,NA,TRBD1,TRBV27,TGTGCCAGCAGTAGCTGGACAGGGCTTATCTATGGCTACACCTTC,CASSSWTGLIYGYTF
TRBJ2-3,NA,NA,TRBV7-2,TGTGCCAGCGGCCCCCAAGGGGGGAGCCGCACAGATACGCAGTATTTT,CASGPQGGSRTDTQYF
TRBJ1-2,NA,NA,TRBV28,TGTGCCAGCAGTTTCCAGGGCGGCTACACCTTC,CASSFQGGYTF
TRBJ1-6,NA,NA,TRBV12-3/TRBV12-4,TGTGCCAGCAGTTTAGAAGGGTCCTCACCCCTCCACTTT,CASSLEGSSPLHF
TRBJ2-5,NA,NA,TRBV5-1,TGCGCCAGCAGCTTAGCAGGAGCTCAAGAGACCCAGTACTTC,CASSLAGAQETQYF
TRBJ2-7,NA,NA,TRBV28,TGTGCCAGCCAACGGAAGGGGTACGAGCAGTACTTC,CASQRKGYEQYF
TRBJ1-4,NA,NA,TRBV3-1/TRBV3-2,TGTGCCACAATGGGCAGGGGCGAAAAACTGTTTTTT,CATMGRGEKLFF
TRBJ1-1,once,NA,TRBV24-1,TGTGCCACCACTGACGGATTGAACACTGAAGCTTTCTTT,CATTDGLNTEAFF
TRBJ1-1,NA,NA,TRBV6-1,TGTGCCAGCAGCTCCACAGGGTCGGACACTGAAGCTTTCTTT,CASSSTGSDTEAFF
TRBJ2-3,NA,NA,TRBV27,TGTGCCAGCAGTCAAAAGGCGGGCGGGGTTAGCACAGATACGCAGTATTTT,CASSQKAGGVSTDTQYF
TRBJ2-7,NA,NA,TRBV5-6,TGTGCCAGCAGCTTGGGGTTAAGGCAGTACTTC,CASSLGLRQYF
TRBJ1-2,NA,NA,TRBV4-3,TGCGCCAGCAGCCAAGAGATCGGGAAGTTGTATGGCTACACCTTC,CASSQEIGKLYGYTF
TRBJ1-3,once,NA,TRBV7-3,TGTGCCAGCAGCGCCGGCCCCAGGGCCTCTGGAAACACCATATATTTT,CASSAGPRASGNTIYF
TRBJ2-7,NA,NA,TRBV18,TGTGCCAGCTCACCAAAACCGTTGGGAGAGCAGTACTTC,CASSPKPLGEQYF
TRBJ2-1,NA,NA,TRBV5-4,TGTGCCAGCAGCTGGGGGGATCCCTCCTACAATGAGCAGTTCTTC,CASSWGDPSYNEQFF
TRBJ1-4,NA,NA,TRBV29-1,TGCAGCGTTGGCAGGGGTAATGAAAAACTGTTTTTT,CSVGRGNEKLFF
TRBJ1-6,once,NA,TRBV7-9,TGTGCCAGCAAGGGAGGTGCGATCGATTCACCCCTCCACTTT,CASKGGAIDSPLHF
TRBJ1-5,NA,TRBD1,TRBV19,TGTGCCAGTAGTAAGTTGGGTGAGGGGGCTAGCAATCAGCCCCAGCATTTT,CASSKLGEGASNQPQHF
TRBJ2-7,once,TRBD2,TRBV19,TGTGCCAGTAGTATAGCGGGAGGGGGATACGAGCAGTACTTC,CASSIAGGGYEQYF
TRBJ1-6,NA,NA,TRBV28,TGTGCCAGCAGCTGGGGTAGGGGGAATTCACCCCTCCACTTT,CASSWGRGNSPLHF
TRBJ2-7,NA,NA,TRBV30,TGTGCCTGGAGTGCGGGGGTGGAGCAGTACTTC,CAWSAGVEQYF
TRBJ1-4,NA,NA,TRBV29-1,TGCAGCGTTGAGACAGGAGAAAAACTGTTTTTT,CSVETGEKLFF